The next 10 T cell receptor beta chains were all read from a single sample in a study of control samples from healthy donors and cancer patients. This table comes from immunoSEQ multiplex PCR, and its TCRdb copy is limited to in-frame clones, with some not included. The sample shows roughly 100,000 clones, about four fifths of them seen only once. The sequencing sample was made of blood. The receptors shown here come from a woman between 50 and 59 years old in good health.

This clone came up a few times. V usage is TRBV25-1 and J usage is TRBJ1-4; D is perhaps TRBD1 (5 bases). V was shortened by 8 bases and J by 7 bases, with 14 bases between the two germline ends. The CDR3 covers 13 residues. Germline V gene sequence: CDR1 MGHDK, CDR2 SYGVNS. CDR3 loop: CASRGLSGEKLFF. In DNA, the CDR3 is TGTGCCAGCCGGGGCCTCAGTGGTGAAAAACTGTTTTTT.

This chain links TRBV6-2 or TRBV6-3 with TRBJ1-2; no definite D call. The CDR3 has 13 residues. The germline gives CDR1 MNHEY, CDR2 SVGEGT. Trimming cost V 3 bases and J 0 bases, with 5 bases left between them. The CDR3 loop is CASSYAANYGYTF. CDR3 sequence (DNA): TGTGCCAGCAGTTATGCGGCTAACTATGGCTACACCTTC.

This clone has a handful of counts. V gene TRBV10-3 combines with J gene TRBJ2-1; 11 positions match TRBD2. The CDR3 is made up of 15 amino acids. Germline CDR1 is ENHRY and CDR2 is SYGVKD. V dropped 4 bases and J dropped 8; count of bases not matched to a gene: 7. CDR3 nucleotide sequence: TGTGCCATCAGTGGAACTAGCGGGAGCACCGATGAGCAGTTCTTC. Translated, it gives CAISGTSGSTDEQFF.

This chain uses TRBV28 with TRBJ2-3; weak D call: TRBD2 (6 bases). Germline V gene data show CDR1 as MDHEN and CDR2 as SYDVKM. Trimming cost V 4 bases and J 0 bases, with 11 bases left between them. The CDR3 runs 15 residues. CDR3 in amino acids: CASSSIRGSTDTQYF. DNA for the CDR3: TGTGCCAGCAGTTCCATCCGGGGGAGCACAGATACGCAGTATTTT.

This sequence joins TRBV6-6 and TRBJ1-6; D uncertain. The CDR3 is made up of 13 amino acids. The germline CDR1 and CDR2 sequences are MNHNY and SVGAGI (reference sequence). V lost 10 bases and J 7 bases, leaving 14 bases between the germline ends. The CDR3 nucleotides are TGTGCCACTTTCCCGGGTCTCAATTCACCCCTCCACTTT. Translation gives CATFPGLNSPLHF.

By share, this clone counts as large. The rearrangement uses TRBV19 and TRBJ2-1, with D perhaps TRBD1 (5 bases). Per the germline V gene, CDR1 is LNHDA and CDR2 is SQIVND (reference sequence). The CDR3 is 12 residues long. V lost 7 bases, J lost 3 bases, and 7 bases lay in between. Here the CDR3 DNA reads TGTGCCAGTAAGACAGACTACAATGAGCAGTTCTTC. Translating gives CASKTDYNEQFF.

The J gene is TRBJ2-7, the V gene TRBV2, with 9 bases lining up with TRBD1. V was clipped by 5 bases and J by 5 bases; unmatched bases: 7. CDR1 SNHLY and CDR2 FYNNEI come from the germline V gene. CDR3 length: 14 residues. The CDR3 loop reads CASSLDRGWDEQYF. CDR3 sequence (DNA): TGTGCCAGCAGTTTGGACAGGGGCTGGGACGAGCAGTACTTC.

The rearrangement joins TRBV3-1 (or the pseudogene TRBV3-2) to TRBJ2-3, with D tentatively TRBD2 (6 bases). In germline, CDR1 is LGHDT, CDR2 YNNKEL (reference sequence). The CDR3 runs 15 residues. The germline V and J ends were trimmed by 3 bases and 1 base, with 11 bases remaining between them. CDR3 residues: CASSQRPSGTDTQYF. Here the CDR3 DNA reads TGTGCCAGCAGCCAGAGACCTAGCGGCACAGATACGCAGTATTTT.

With regard to this clone: One end of the junction fails to match germline, which may point to a read error. The chain combines TRBV4-2 with TRBJ2-4, with 15 bases aligning to TRBD2. This CDR3 has 15 residues. Germline loops: CDR1 LGHNA, CDR2 YNFKEQ. The CDR3 region is CASSQDIGLAGGPDF. CDR3 DNA: TGTGCCAGCAGTCAAGATATCGGACTAGCGGGGGGGCCGGACTTC.

The V and J genes are TRBV27 and TRBJ2-7; D unresolved. The germline gives CDR1 MNHEY, CDR2 SMNVEV (reference sequence). The CDR3 runs to 13 residues. V lost 10 bases and J lost 2, with 15 bases in between. The CDR3: CAIGRGVAYEQYF. CDR3 nucleotide sequence: TGTGCCATTGGACGAGGAGTAGCCTACGAGCAGTACTTC.